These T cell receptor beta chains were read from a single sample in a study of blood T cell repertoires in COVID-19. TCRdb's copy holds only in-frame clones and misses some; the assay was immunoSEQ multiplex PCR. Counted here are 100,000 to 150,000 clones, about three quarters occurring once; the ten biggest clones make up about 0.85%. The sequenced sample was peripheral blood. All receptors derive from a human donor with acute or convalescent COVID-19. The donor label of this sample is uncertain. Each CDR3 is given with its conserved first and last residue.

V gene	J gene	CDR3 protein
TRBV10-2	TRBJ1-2	CASSESRASGQGRGGYTF
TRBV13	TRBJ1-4	CASSSGQDDEKLFF
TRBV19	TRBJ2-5	CASSIFAGGPQETQYF
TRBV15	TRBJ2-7	CATSRDGRVDEQYF
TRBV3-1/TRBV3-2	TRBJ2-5	CASSQEGIRLAGVETQYF
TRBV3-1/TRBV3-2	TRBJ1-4	CASSPHHSREKLFF
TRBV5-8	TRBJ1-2	CASSLVRSRAFGYTF
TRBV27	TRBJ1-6	CASSRDSSSYNSPLHF
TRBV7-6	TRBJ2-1	CASSINGVEQFF
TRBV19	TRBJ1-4	CASSMPGGSNEKLFF
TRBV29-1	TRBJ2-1	CSVDFPHNEQFF
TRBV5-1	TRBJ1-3	CASSLGGIKTGNTIYF
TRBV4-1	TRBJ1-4	CASSPDRGMTNEKLFF
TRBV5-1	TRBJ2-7	CASSLQGGDSYEQYF
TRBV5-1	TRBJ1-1	CASSAAGRNEAFF
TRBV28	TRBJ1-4	CASLGGAEKLFF
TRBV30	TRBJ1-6	CAWKRDSVNSPLHF
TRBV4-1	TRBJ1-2	CASSVRTGDGYTF
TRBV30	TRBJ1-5	CAWSVQGRGLNNQPQHF
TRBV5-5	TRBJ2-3	CASSEARGSSRDTQYF
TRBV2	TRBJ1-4	CASTPGGTNEKLFF
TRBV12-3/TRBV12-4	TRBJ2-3	CASSSREDTQYF
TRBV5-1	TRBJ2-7	CASSPTGNYEQYF
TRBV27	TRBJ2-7	CASSLSIYRDRPYEQYF
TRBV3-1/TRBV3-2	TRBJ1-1	CASSLDRDLNTEAFF
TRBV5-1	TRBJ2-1	CASRTARWSYNEQFF
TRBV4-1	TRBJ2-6	CASSQEVRAGGTGANVLTF
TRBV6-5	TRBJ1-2	CASSYSSRGLYGYTF
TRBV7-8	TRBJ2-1	CASSLYGSTYNEQFF
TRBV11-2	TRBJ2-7	CASSLDLGEQYF
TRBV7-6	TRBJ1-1	CASSLGGPEAFF
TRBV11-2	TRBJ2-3	CASSLPGHYTDTQYF
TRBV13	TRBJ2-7	CASSLVGYGNRAYEQYF
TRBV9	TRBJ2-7	CASSVGSGTAYEQYF
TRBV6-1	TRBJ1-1	CASSEWLGGAFF
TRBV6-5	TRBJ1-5	CASRPPGGRNQPQHF
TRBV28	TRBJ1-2	CASRPGQVGYHGYTF
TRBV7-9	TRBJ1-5	CASSAGTGDSNQPQHF
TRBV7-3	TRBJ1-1	CASSLLGGGTEAFF
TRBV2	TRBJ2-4	CASSEDSGARAKNIQYF
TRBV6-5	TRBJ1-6	CASNFPSNSPLHF
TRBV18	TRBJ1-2	CASSQDSDYGYTF
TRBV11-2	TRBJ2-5	CASSPRPGEQETQYF
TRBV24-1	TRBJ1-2	CATSDSQADRSNGYTF
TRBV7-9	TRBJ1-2	CASSPPIGREDYGYTF